A single sample gave rise to the 18 T cell receptor beta chains below, sequenced in a study of Ad26.COV2.S vaccination and SARS-CoV-2 variants. The method was immunoSEQ multiplex PCR; TCRdb's version includes in-frame clones alone and lacks a portion of them. The table lists around 380,000 clones, roughly nine tenths of them singletons. The treatment is: roughly 19 received Ad26.COV2.S at low or high dose, single or two shots; about 5 received placebo; per-sample allocation not given. The samples were gathered on day 63 after the first injection of vaccine or placebo. Sequencing used peripheral blood, obtained in a trial of Ad26.COV2.S vaccine versus placebo. The receptors derive from a person between 18 and 60 years old who received the Ad26.COV2.S COVID-19 vaccine or a placebo.

The chain has TRBV7-9 and TRBJ1-1; 11 bases map to TRBD1. The CDR3 runs to 14 residues. Germline CDR1 reads SEHNR; CDR2 reads FQNEAQ (reference sequence). V shed 5 bases, J shed 8 bases, and the junction held 7 bases outside the gene matches. The CDR3 spells CASSDGQGALEAFF. CDR3 DNA: TGTGCCAGCAGCGATGGACAGGGGGCTCTCGAAGCTTTCTTT. The full variable domain, in which reference TRBV7-9 and TRBJ1-1 provide the parts outside the CDR3, is DTGVSQNPRHKITKRGQNVTFRCDPISEHNRLYWYRQTLGQGPEFLTYFQNEAQLEKSRLLSDRFSAERPKGSFSTLEIQRTEQGDSAMYLCASSDGQGALEAFFGQGTRLTVV.

The V gene is TRBV7-2, the J gene TRBJ1-2; the match to TRBD1 covers 7 bases. This CDR3 has 13 residues. Looked up from germline, CDR1 is SGHTA and CDR2 is FQGNSA. The junction had 9 bases not matched to a gene; V was cut back by 6 bases and J by 8 bases. CDR3 residues: CASSFLRGAGYTF. CDR3 DNA: TGTGCCAGCAGTTTTCTCAGGGGGGCCGGCTACACCTTC.

This sequence joins TRBV30 and TRBJ2-5; the D gene is possibly TRBD1 (5 bases). CDR3 length: 13 amino acids. Trimming stripped 0 bases from V and 3 bases from J, with 8 bases between. In germline, CDR1 is GTSNPN, CDR2 SVGIG (reference sequence). The DNA for the CDR3 is TGTGCCTGGAGTGTAGGCAGGGAAGAGACCCAGTACTTC. Protein: CAWSVGREETQYF.

V gene TRBV5-1 combines with J gene TRBJ1-2; D gene unclear. Deletions cut 4 bases from V and 2 bases from J, with 12 bases between. CDR3 size: 14 residues. CDR1 is SGHRS and CDR2 is YFSETQ in the germline V gene. This chain's CDR3 is CASSPGLLNYGYTF. CDR3 coding DNA: TGCGCCAGCAGCCCGGGATTACTAAACTATGGCTACACCTTC.

The chain couples TRBV5-8 to TRBJ1-1; the D is unclear. V was shortened by 10 bases and J by 4 bases, with 14 bases between the two germline ends. The CDR3 spans 12 residues. Per germline, CDR1 SGHTS and CDR2 YDEGEE. The CDR3 sequence is CAAHGRITEAFF. The CDR3 nucleotides are TGTGCCGCACATGGGAGAATCACTGAAGCTTTCTTT.

The J gene is TRBJ2-6, the V gene TRBV19, with a possible D match to TRBD1 (5 bases). CDR1 and CDR2 from the germline V gene are LNHDA and SQIVND (reference sequence). V was shortened by 10 bases and J by 4 bases, with 17 bases between the two germline ends. The CDR3 consists of 15 residues. This chain's CDR3 is CATTDTSLGANVLTF. The CDR3 DNA sequence: TGTGCCACCACGGACACGTCCTTGGGGGCCAACGTCCTGACTTTC.

In regard to this clone: Other DNA sequences in the sample encode the same CDR3. The chain carries TRBV5-4 and TRBJ2-7, with D perhaps given as TRBD1 or TRBD2 (5 bases each). V was clipped by 4 bases and J by 0 bases, with 11 bases between them. Per germline, CDR1 SGHNT and CDR2 YYREEE (reference sequence). The CDR3 is made up of 14 amino acids. CDR3 coding DNA: TGTGCCAGCAGCCCAGGGACGGACTCCTACGAGCAGTACTTC. Protein: CASSPGTDSYEQYF.

The genes are TRBV10-2 and TRBJ2-2; TRBD2 agrees at 11 bases. This CDR3 is built from 17 residues. Germline lookup yields CDR1 WSHSY and CDR2 SAAADI. V was clipped by 6 bases and J by 2 bases; unmatched bases: 8. The chain's CDR3 is CASSVLAGVRNTGELFF. The CDR3 nucleotides are TGCGCCAGCAGCGTACTAGCGGGGGTACGTAACACCGGGGAGCTGTTTTTT.

The chain combines TRBV7-9 with TRBJ1-1; D uncertain. Trimming stripped 5 bases from V and 5 bases from J, with 24 bases between. The CDR3 spans 17 residues. Germline-derived CDR1 and CDR2 are SEHNR and FQNEAQ (reference sequence). The CDR3 DNA reads TGTGCCAGCAGCCCCCTCCGCCTCGAGGGAGCTGCTACTGAAGCTTTCTTT. Translating gives CASSPLRLEGAATEAFF.

This clone has only a few counts. The chain is built from TRBV5-1 and TRBJ2-3; TRBD2 matches 8 bases. This CDR3 is 15 amino acids long. V lost 0 bases, J lost 2 bases, and 2 bases stayed unmatched. Germline-derived CDR1 and CDR2 are SGHRS and YFSETQ. CDR3 sequence (DNA): TGCGCCAGCAGCTTGGTTAGCGGGGTCACAGATACGCAGTATTTT. Translated, it gives CASSLVSGVTDTQYF. The whole variable domain, remainder taken from reference TRBV5-1 and TRBJ2-3, is KAGVTQTPRYLIKTRGQQVTLSCSPISGHRSVSWYQQTPGQGLQFLFEYFSETQRNKGNFPGRFSGRQFSNSRSEMNVSTLELGDSALYLCASSLVSGVTDTQYFGPGTRLTVL.

The V call is TRBV6-2 or TRBV6-3, the J call TRBJ2-7, with a tentative D call TRBD1 (6 bases). Trimming stripped 4 bases from V and 5 bases from J, with 21 bases between. Germline V gene sequence: CDR1 MNHEY, CDR2 SVGEGT. The CDR3 contains 16 residues. CDR3 residues: CASSLGHSKRMDEQYF. The CDR3 nucleotides read TGTGCCAGCAGTTTGGGACATTCTAAGAGGATGGACGAGCAGTACTTC.

The chain recombines TRBV7-8 with TRBJ2-6; no reliable D call. V was clipped by 2 bases and J by 0 bases, with 8 bases between them. Germline V lookup: CDR1 SGHVS, CDR2 FQNEAQ. This CDR3 has 16 residues. The CDR3 DNA sequence: TGTGCCAGCAGCTTAATGCAGCTCTCTGGGGCCAACGTCCTGACTTTC. This codes for CASSLMQLSGANVLTF.

The genes are TRBV7-9 and TRBJ1-2, with D perhaps TRBD1 (5 bases). The length of the CDR3 is 15 residues. Per germline, CDR1 SEHNR and CDR2 FQNEAQ (reference sequence). The V end was cut by 2 bases, the J end by 2 bases, with 12 bases between. The CDR3 region has the DNA TGTGCCAGCAGCTTACGCCAGGGACTAAACTATGGCTACACCTTC. Residues: CASSLRQGLNYGYTF.

This clone showed up just once. This chain links TRBV7-8 with TRBJ2-2, with TRBD1 matching 10 bases. This CDR3 contains 17 residues. The V and J ends lost 7 bases and 3 bases, in that order; junction bases with no gene match: 11. Germline V gene lookup returns CDR1 SGHVS and CDR2 FQNEAQ. The CDR3 nucleotides read TGTGCCAGCATCCTCCCACGGACAGGGGGGCACACCGGGGAGCTGTTTTTT. This encodes CASILPRTGGHTGELFF.

V gene TRBV9 combines with J gene TRBJ2-1, with 10 positions matching TRBD2. V lost 0 bases to trimming and J lost 7 bases; unmatched junction nucleotides: 4. Germline lookup yields CDR1 SGDLS and CDR2 YYNGEE. The CDR3 consists of 15 residues. CDR3 coding DNA: TGTGCCAGCAGCGTAGGGGTAGCGGGGGGTAATGAGCAGTTCTTC. As protein: CASSVGVAGGNEQFF.

The count of this clone is one. This chain connects TRBV19 to TRBJ2-5; D is unresolved. CDR1 LNHDA and CDR2 SQIVND come from the germline V gene (reference sequence). V was clipped by 6 bases and J by 1 base, with 9 bases between them. There are 13 residues in the CDR3. CDR3 loop: CASSAPPQETQYF. CDR3 bases: TGTGCCAGTAGCGCCCCTCCCCAAGAGACCCAGTACTTC.

The chain combines TRBV5-6 with TRBJ1-6; D call uncertain. Trimming cost V 0 bases and J 9 bases, with 10 bases left between them. The CDR3 has 14 amino acids. Germline V lookup: CDR1 SGHDT, CDR2 YYEEEE. CDR3 region: CASSLGYGFSPLHF. In nucleotides, the CDR3 is TGTGCCAGCAGCTTGGGTTACGGGTTTTCACCCCTCCACTTT.

The V and J genes are TRBV3-1 (or the pseudogene TRBV3-2) and TRBJ1-1; 9 nucleotides line up with TRBD1. The CDR3 consists of 13 residues. Germline V gene data show CDR1 as LGHDT and CDR2 as YNNKEL (reference sequence). The J segment lost 4 bases and the V segment lost 3 bases, leaving 0 bases of the junction unmatched. Here the CDR3 DNA reads TGTGCCAGCAGCCAGGGACAGGGCACTGAAGCTTTCTTT. Its protein is CASSQGQGTEAFF.